These 27 T cell receptor beta chains share one sample of origin, sequenced in a study of regulatory T cells in long-lasting Graves disease. With iRepertoire HTBI primers and Arm-PCR of CDR3 regions, TCR beta libraries were built. Using its own MiXCR run on the multiplex PCR reads, TCRdb lists one record per CDR3 protein. The sample carries under 500,000 distinct CDR3 sequences, around 20% recorded once. Time point reported: persistent/refractory GD, antithyroid drugs over 5 years with positive TRAb. PBMC RNA served as the TCR library source. The material sequenced was peripheral blood mononuclear cells (PBMCs), taken when the disease was refractory, from a patient treated with antithyroid drugs. These receptors were obtained from a female donor with Graves disease.

This clonotype was observed many times. J is TRBJ2-5 and V is TRBV2, with TRBD1 matching 7 bases. The V gene end was trimmed by 6 bases and the J gene end by 4 bases; junction bases not matched to a gene: 5. This CDR3 has 13 amino acids. Looked up from germline, CDR1 is SNHLY and CDR2 is FYNNEI. The CDR3 DNA is TGTGCCAGCAGGGAGACAGGGCCAGAGACCCAGTACTTC. Protein sequence: CASRETGPETQYF.

The table lists this clonotype with many counts. V is TRBV6-1 and J is TRBJ1-5, with D perhaps matching TRBD1 (6 bases). V was cut by 5 bases and J by 4 bases, with 15 bases left in between. The CDR3 covers 15 residues. The germline V gene encodes CDR1 MNHNS and CDR2 SASEGT. In DNA form, the CDR3 reads TGTGCCAGCAGTTACAGGGAATCCCCTAATCAGCCCCAGCATTTT. Its translation is CASSYRESPNQPQHF.

In regard to this clonotype: A much larger clone differs by one base, so this may be a read error. This is likely a read error, given that the CDR3 carries no conserved phenylalanine or tryptophan at its end. The chain joins TRBV30 to TRBJ1-1; D is unresolved. The V gene's germline CDR1 is GTSNPN and CDR2 SVGIG (reference sequence). There are 13 residues in the CDR3. V shed 2 bases and J shed 3 bases, with 10 bases lying between them. In DNA, the CDR3 is TGTGCCTGGAGTACCTCGAGGGACACTGAAGCTTTCCTT. This translates into CAWSTSRDTEAFL.

The chain employs TRBV2 and TRBJ1-4, with D unresolved. The CDR3 spans 13 residues. Germline CDR1 is SNHLY and CDR2 is FYNNEI. V was cut by 8 bases and J by 5 bases, with 12 bases left in between. CDR3 sequence: CASFEWGNEKLFF. The CDR3 coding sequence is TGTGCCAGCTTCGAATGGGGAAATGAAAAACTGTTTTTT.

This chain connects TRBV12-3 or TRBV12-4 to TRBJ2-2; no reliable D call. The CDR3 runs to 12 residues. V lost 3 bases, J lost 7 bases, and 6 bases lay in between. CDR3 bases: TGTGCCAGCAGTTTCAGTCACGGGGAGCTGTTTTTT. This codes for CASSFSHGELFF.

This clonotype was found many times. J is TRBJ1-1 and V is TRBV15; D gene ambiguous. V lost 0 bases and J 0 bases, leaving 5 bases between the germline ends. This CDR3 has 14 amino acids. Per the germline V gene, CDR1 is LNHNV and CDR2 is YYDKDF (reference sequence). The CDR3 DNA reads as TGTGCCACCAGCAGAGAGGCGGTGAACACTGAAGCTTTCTTT. The encoded protein is CATSREAVNTEAFF.

Concerning this clonotype: Just one base apart from a much larger clone, this may be a read error. The chain has TRBV28 and TRBJ2-5; 8 bases fit TRBD1. The CDR3 spans 14 residues. Germline loops: CDR1 MDHEN, CDR2 SYDVKM. CDR3 in amino acids: CTSSTLTGEETQYF. CDR3 coding DNA: TGTACCAGCAGTACCTTGACAGGGGAAGAGACCCAGTACTTC.

Ten or more counts support this clonotype. This chain uses TRBV7-8 with TRBJ2-7; perhaps D is TRBD1 or TRBD2 (5 bases each). Germline values: CDR1 SGHVS, CDR2 FQNEAQ. This CDR3 is 15 amino acids long. V lost 1 base and J lost 2, with 12 bases in between. The CDR3 protein is CASSLVRDVTYEQYF. The CDR3 nucleotides read TGTGCCAGCAGCTTAGTTCGGGACGTAACCTACGAGCAGTACTTC.

This clonotype was counted ten times or more. This chain uses TRBV12-3 or TRBV12-4 with TRBJ2-2; D gene ambiguous. V was shortened by 3 bases and J by 1 base, with 21 bases between the two germline ends. The CDR3 length is 19 residues. The CDR3 here is CASSFLSRPAGKNTGELFF. For the CDR3, the DNA is TGTGCCAGCAGTTTTCTCTCTCGTCCCGCCGGTAAGAACACCGGGGAGCTGTTTTTT.

This clonotype showed up just a few times. The V gene is TRBV28, the J gene TRBJ2-2; weak D call: TRBD2 (5 bases). Germline loops: CDR1 MDHEN, CDR2 SYDVKM. Trimming stripped 5 bases from V and 7 bases from J, with 20 bases between. The CDR3 runs to 16 residues. The CDR3 spells CASSTKNTRLFGELFF. The CDR3 DNA follows: TGTGCCAGCAGTACCAAAAATACTAGGTTGTTCGGGGAGCTGTTTTTT.

The sample holds many counts of this clonotype. The chain carries TRBV6-5 and TRBJ1-1, with unresolved D. The length of the CDR3 is 12 residues. Per germline, CDR1 MNHEY and CDR2 SVGAGI. V was cut by 2 bases and J by 2 bases, with 3 bases left in between. The CDR3 loop reads CASSYSNTEAFF. In DNA form, the CDR3 reads TGTGCCAGCAGTTACAGCAACACTGAAGCTTTCTTT.

The chain uses TRBV2 and TRBJ2-3, with 11 nucleotides matching TRBD2. Germline CDR1 reads SNHLY; CDR2 reads FYNNEI. The CDR3 has 15 amino acids. The V segment lost 6 bases and the J segment 0 bases; nucleotides outside the gene matches: 2. This CDR3 is CASRGTSGSTDTQYF. The CDR3 DNA reads TGTGCCAGCAGGGGGACTAGCGGTAGCACAGATACGCAGTATTTT. Supplemented by reference TRBV2 and TRBJ2-3, the full variable domain reads EPEVTQTPSHQVTQMGQEVILRCVPISNHLYFYWYRQILGQKVEFLVSFYNNEISEKSEIFDDQFSVERPDGSNFTLKIRSTKLEDSAMYFCASRGTSGSTDTQYFGPGTRLTVL.

The sample holds many counts of this clonotype. The chain uses TRBV12-3 or TRBV12-4 and TRBJ2-7; D is undetermined. V gave up 2 bases and J gave up 0 bases, with 14 bases separating them. The CDR3 is made up of 16 amino acids. The CDR3 nucleotides are TGTGCCAGCAGTTTAACCGGGCGGCGACTCTCCTACGAGCAGTACTTC. Encoded protein: CASSLTGRRLSYEQYF.

The table lists this clonotype with many counts. The chain is built from TRBV28 and TRBJ2-5; TRBD1 agrees at 7 bases. This CDR3 is 15 amino acids long. Germline V gene data show CDR1 as MDHEN and CDR2 as SYDVKM. With V trimmed by 4 bases and J by 0 bases, 5 bases remained unmatched. The CDR3 DNA sequence: TGTGCCAGCAGTTCAGGGGGAGAGTACCAAGAGACCCAGTACTTC. Protein sequence: CASSSGGEYQETQYF.

This clonotype was observed a few times. The rearrangement links TRBV28 to TRBJ2-2; D is perhaps TRBD2 (6 bases). CDR1 and CDR2 from the germline V gene are MDHEN and SYDVKM. This CDR3 has 16 residues. With 6 bases removed from V and 3 bases from J, the gap between germline ends came to 17 bases. CDR3 in DNA: TGTGCCAGCAGGTCACTAGCACCTACGCACACCGGGGAGCTGTTTTTT. Translating gives CASRSLAPTHTGELFF.

The chain links TRBV6-5 to TRBJ2-2, with 9 bases matching TRBD2. V gave up 2 bases and J gave up 1 base; unmatched junction bases: 2. Germline V CDR1 and CDR2: MNHEY, SVGAGI. The CDR3 length is 16 residues. As DNA, the CDR3 is TGTGCCAGCAGTTACGAACTAGCGGGGAACACCGGGGAGCTGTTTTTT. This sequence encodes CASSYELAGNTGELFF.

This clonotype was detected ten times or more. This sequence joins TRBV6-2 or TRBV6-3 and TRBJ1-1; D is perhaps TRBD1 (6 bases). Trimming took 4 bases from V and 1 from J, leaving 10 bases between them. Germline CDR1 MNHEY, CDR2 SVGEGT. CDR3 length: 14 amino acids. The CDR3 coding sequence is TGTGCCAGCAGTTCGACAGGAGGGAACACTGAAGCTTTCTTT. Its protein product is CASSSTGGNTEAFF.

This clonotype came up a few times. V usage is TRBV5-1 and J usage is TRBJ1-1; D uncertain. The CDR3 covers 16 residues. Between the trimmed V and J ends, which lost 3 bases and 1 base, there was a span of 16 bases. Germline CDR1 SGHRS, CDR2 YFSETQ. The CDR3 reads CASSSTRWVQNTEAFF. The CDR3 nucleotides are TGCGCCAGCAGCTCCACGAGATGGGTCCAGAACACTGAAGCTTTCTTT.

The table lists this clonotype with many counts. The chain employs TRBV2 and TRBJ2-2; D is unresolved. Trimming removed 7 bases at V and 4 bases at J, with 10 bases between. CDR1 is SNHLY and CDR2 is FYNNEI in the germline V gene. The CDR3 extends over 13 amino acids. The CDR3 bases are TGTGCCAGCACGACAAGTGGCACCGGGGAGCTGTTTTTT. Protein sequence: CASTTSGTGELFF.

The table lists this clonotype with a count of one. J is TRBJ2-7 and V is TRBV7-9, with 9 positions matching TRBD1. J lost 4 bases, V lost 5 bases, and 9 bases had no gene match. The length of the CDR3 is 15 residues. The V gene's germline CDR1 is SEHNR and CDR2 FQNEAQ (reference sequence). The CDR3 sequence is CASSPLTQGAYEQYF. The CDR3, as DNA: TGTGCCAGCAGCCCTCTCACACAGGGGGCATACGAGCAGTACTTC.

This clonotype was seen ten or more times. The rearrangement joins TRBV10-3 to TRBJ2-5; TRBD2 aligns across 7 bases. The CDR3 length is 12 residues. CDR1 is ENHRY, CDR2 SYGVKD, per germline. The junction had 4 bases not matched to a gene; V was cut back by 10 bases and J by 2 bases. The CDR3 nucleotides are TGTGCCACCCTAGCGGATCAAGAGACCCAGTACTTC. This encodes CATLADQETQYF.

In this sample, this clonotype turned up many times. This chain's CDR3 is CASSYPTSGSVAGELFF. CDR3 in DNA: TGTGCCAGCAGTTACCCGACTAGCGGGAGTGTGGCCGGGGAGCTGTTTTTT. The chain couples TRBV6-5 to TRBJ2-2; 12 bases line up with TRBD2. With V trimmed by 2 bases and J by 6 bases, 7 bases remained unmatched. CDR1 is MNHEY, CDR2 SVGAGI, per germline. This CDR3 is 17 amino acids long.

This clonotype was counted a few times. V and J are TRBV19 and TRBJ1-1; D remains unclear. The CDR3 is 11 amino acids. Germline V gives CDR1 LNHDA, CDR2 SQIVND (reference sequence). Deletions cut 7 bases from V and 1 base from J, with 4 bases between. The CDR3 sequence is CASIQNTEAFF. The CDR3 DNA reads TGTGCCAGTATTCAGAACACTGAAGCTTTCTTT.

This chain joins TRBV30 and TRBJ1-5; 9 nucleotides match TRBD1. The CDR3 length is 15 residues. The junction had 8 bases not matched to a gene; V was cut back by 3 bases and J by 5 bases. The V gene's germline CDR1 is GTSNPN and CDR2 SVGIG (reference sequence). The CDR3 spells CAWSRGTGLDQPQHF. In nucleotides, the CDR3 is TGTGCCTGGAGCCGCGGGACAGGGCTTGATCAGCCCCAGCATTTT.

This clonotype has at least ten counts. The V call is TRBV11-1, the J call TRBJ2-5; no reliable D call. Trimming shortened V by 5 bases and J by 1 base, and 23 bases separated the two germline ends. This CDR3 region has 18 residues. Germline CDR1 reads SGHAT; CDR2 reads FQDESV (reference sequence). CDR3 sequence: CASSKRLSSRPIQETQYF. In DNA form, the CDR3 reads TGTGCCAGCAGCAAAAGACTGTCAAGTCGGCCAATCCAAGAGACCCAGTACTTC.

This clonotype was seen repeatedly, ten times or more. The chain joins TRBV6-1 to TRBJ1-4; D ambiguous. The CDR3 has 13 residues. The germline CDR1 and CDR2 sequences are MNHNS and SASEGT. V was shortened by 4 bases and J by 4 bases, with 7 bases between the two germline ends. The CDR3 bases are TGTGCCAGCAGTGGTTACCTTAATGAAAAACTGTTTTTT. It yields the protein CASSGYLNEKLFF.

The gene calls are TRBV10-3 and TRBJ2-2; the match to TRBD2 covers 9 bases. The CDR3 consists of 14 residues. The V gene's germline CDR1 is ENHRY and CDR2 SYGVKD. The junction had 5 bases not matched to a gene; V was cut back by 10 bases and J by 2 bases. The CDR3 DNA reads as TGTGCCACCTCGACTAGCGGAAACACCGGGGAGCTGTTTTTT. This encodes CATSTSGNTGELFF.